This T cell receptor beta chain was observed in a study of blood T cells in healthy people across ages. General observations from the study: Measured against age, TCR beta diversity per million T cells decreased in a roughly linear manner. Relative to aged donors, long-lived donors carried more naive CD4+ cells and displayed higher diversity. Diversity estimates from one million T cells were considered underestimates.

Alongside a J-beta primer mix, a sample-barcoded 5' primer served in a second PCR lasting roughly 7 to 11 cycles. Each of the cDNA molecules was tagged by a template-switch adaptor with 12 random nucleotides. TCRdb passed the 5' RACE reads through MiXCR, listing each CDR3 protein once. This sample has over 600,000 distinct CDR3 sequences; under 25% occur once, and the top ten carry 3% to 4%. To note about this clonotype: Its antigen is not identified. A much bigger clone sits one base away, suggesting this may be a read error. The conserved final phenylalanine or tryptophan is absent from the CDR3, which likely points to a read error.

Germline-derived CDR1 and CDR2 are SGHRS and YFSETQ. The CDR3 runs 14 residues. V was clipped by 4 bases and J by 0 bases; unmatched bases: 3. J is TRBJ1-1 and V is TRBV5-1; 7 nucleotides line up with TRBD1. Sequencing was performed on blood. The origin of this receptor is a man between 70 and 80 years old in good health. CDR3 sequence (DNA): TGCGCCAGCAGCCCAGGGGGGTTGAACACTGAAGCTTTCTTG. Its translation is CASSPGGLNTEAFL.